This record looks at one T cell receptor (beta chain) sequence and its context. The data were taken from a study of shared clonotypes between healthy human individuals. Whole-study context: The composition of the donors was a couple of women and a few men aged 18 to 49.

Deep was the level at which the assay was run. Clones were sequenced by immunoSEQ multiplex PCR, and TCRdb holds only the in-frame ones, with some missing. The top ten clones hold about 0.45% of a sample with about 1.5 million clones, 95% to 99% of them seen once. Each of the donors was a healthy adult who was HIV-negative and had not had a recent acute infection or vaccination. The TCR sequence derives from a man aged 30 to 45 in good health. The specimen was naive CD4+ T cells sorted from blood. Sample subset: CD45RA+ positively selected.

The CDR3 loop reads CASSLSTGAYEQYF. The CDR3 nucleotides read TGTGCCAGCAGTTTATCCACGGGGGCTTACGAGCAGTACTTC. The rearrangement uses TRBV27 and TRBJ2-7; D assignment may be TRBD1 or TRBD2 (6 bases each). There are 14 residues in the CDR3. Germline CDR1 and CDR2: MNHEY and SMNVEV (reference sequence). The V and J ends lost 0 bases and 4 bases respectively, with 10 bases between them.